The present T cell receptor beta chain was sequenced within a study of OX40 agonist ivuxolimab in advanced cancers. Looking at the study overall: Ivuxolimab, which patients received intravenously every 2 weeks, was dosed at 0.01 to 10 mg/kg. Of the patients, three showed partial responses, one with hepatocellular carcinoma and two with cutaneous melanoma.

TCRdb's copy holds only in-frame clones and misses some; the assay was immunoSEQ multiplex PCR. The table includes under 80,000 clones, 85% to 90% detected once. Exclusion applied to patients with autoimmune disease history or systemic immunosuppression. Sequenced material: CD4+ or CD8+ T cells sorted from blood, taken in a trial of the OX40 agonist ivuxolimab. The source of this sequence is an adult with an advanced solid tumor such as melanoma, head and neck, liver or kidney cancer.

CDR3 in amino acids: CSGIRGFGEAFF. The CDR3 region has the DNA TGCAGCGGGATAAGGGGTTTCGGTGAAGCTTTCTTT. The genes are TRBV29-1 and TRBJ1-1, with D maybe TRBD1 (5 bases). Germline V CDR1 and CDR2: SQVTM, ANQGSEA. The ends were cut back, 7 bases at V and 7 bases at J, with 16 bases in the middle. This CDR3 has 12 amino acids.